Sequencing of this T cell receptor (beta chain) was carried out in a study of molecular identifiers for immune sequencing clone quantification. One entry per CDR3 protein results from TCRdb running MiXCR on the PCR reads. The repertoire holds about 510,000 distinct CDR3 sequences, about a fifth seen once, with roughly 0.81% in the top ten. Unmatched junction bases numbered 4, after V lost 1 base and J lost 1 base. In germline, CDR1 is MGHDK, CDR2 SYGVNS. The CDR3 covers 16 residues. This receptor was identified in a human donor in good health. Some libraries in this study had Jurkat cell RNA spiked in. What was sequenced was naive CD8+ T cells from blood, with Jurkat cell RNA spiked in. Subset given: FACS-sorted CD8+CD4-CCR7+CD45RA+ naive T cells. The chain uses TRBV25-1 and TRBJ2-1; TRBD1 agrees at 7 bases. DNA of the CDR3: TGTGCCAGCAGTGAATTAGTGGGACAGTCCTACAATGAGCAGTTCTTC. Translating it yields CASSELVGQSYNEQFF.